This entry lists 25 T cell receptor beta chains sequenced from one sample in a study of T cell responses to AZD1222 COVID-19 vaccine. The table came from immunoSEQ multiplex PCR; TCRdb's copy has only in-frame clones and leaves some out. The table lists some 180,000 clones, 94% of them singletons, with roughly 1.7% in the top ten. Specimen: peripheral blood, collected 28 days after the second AZD1222 dose. The origin of the receptors is an adult who received the AZD1222 COVID-19 vaccine.

The chain employs TRBV7-2 and TRBJ2-2; D ambiguous. Germline lookup yields CDR1 SGHTA and CDR2 FQGNSA. The V end was cut by 1 base, the J end by 5 bases, with 17 bases between. This CDR3 has 17 amino acids. The CDR3 spells CASSLEASRVRTGELFF. The DNA of the CDR3 is TGTGCCAGCAGCTTAGAGGCCAGTAGGGTGAGAACCGGGGAGCTGTTTTTT.

CDR3 in amino acids: CASSLVDVETQYF. The CDR3 DNA is TGTGCCAGCAGTTTAGTAGATGTAGAGACCCAGTACTTC. The V and J genes are TRBV12-3 or TRBV12-4 and TRBJ2-5, with D hard to call. CDR3 length equals 13 residues. Trimming pared 1 base from V and 4 bases from J, leaving 7 bases between.

The V and J genes are TRBV28 and TRBJ2-1; 7 nucleotides align to TRBD1. V dropped 7 bases and J dropped 2; count of bases not matched to a gene: 8. Germline loops: CDR1 MDHEN, CDR2 SYDVKM. This CDR3 is built from 15 residues. For the CDR3, the DNA is TGTGCCAGCAACGAGGGGCAGGGGGCCTACAATGAGCAGTTCTTC. Its translation is CASNEGQGAYNEQFF. Full variable domain (outside the CDR3, taken from reference TRBV28 and TRBJ2-1): DVKVTQSSRYLVKRTGEKVFLECVQDMDHENMFWYRQDPGLGLRLIYFSYDVKMKEKGDIPEGYSVSREKKERFSLILESASTNQTSMYLCASNEGQGAYNEQFFGPGTRLTVL.

This clone was recorded only once. The genes are TRBV14 and TRBJ2-1; 8 bases line up with TRBD2. Germline V gives CDR1 SGHDN, CDR2 FVKESK. This CDR3 contains 16 residues. After removal of 0 bases from V and 10 bases from J, the junction contained 11 bases not matched to a gene. The CDR3, as DNA: TGTGCCAGCAGCCAAGATTTCGGAGCGGGAGAACGGGAGCAGTTCTTC. It specifies CASSQDFGAGEREQFF.

CDR3 region: CAWSMGDSYEQYF. DNA for the CDR3: TGTGCCTGGAGTATGGGAGACTCCTACGAGCAGTACTTC. The V call is TRBV30, the J call TRBJ2-7; TRBD2 might be the D (5 bases). V lost 2 bases to trimming and J lost 0 bases, with 8 bases between them. The CDR3 length is 13 residues. Germline V gives CDR1 GTSNPN, CDR2 SVGIG (reference sequence).

The J gene is TRBJ1-4, the V gene TRBV3-1 (or the pseudogene TRBV3-2); D is possibly TRBD1 (6 bases). V shed 1 base and J shed 8 bases, with 17 bases lying between them. Germline V CDR1 and CDR2: LGHDT, YNNKEL (reference sequence). CDR3 length: 16 residues. DNA for the CDR3: TGTGCCAGCAGCCAAGGGGGATCGGGGGCGGAGGAAAAACTGTTTTTT. Translation gives CASSQGGSGAEEKLFF.

The V gene is TRBV12-5, the J gene TRBJ1-3, with D hard to call. Germline V gives CDR1 LGHNT, CDR2 FRNRAP. CDR3 size: 14 residues. V shed 9 bases and J shed 0 bases, with 12 bases lying between them. The CDR3 DNA reads TGTGCTAGGAGACCCGCGATCTCTGGAAACACCATATATTTT. The encoded protein is CARRPAISGNTIYF.

The chain links TRBV4-3 to TRBJ2-2; 15 nucleotides agree with TRBD2. Trimming at V came to 4 bases and at J to 6 bases, leaving 0 bases not matched to a gene. The CDR3 consists of 15 residues. The germline V gene has CDR1 LGHNA and CDR2 YSLEER. This chain's CDR3 is CASSRTSGGAGELFF. The CDR3 DNA is TGCGCCAGCAGCCGGACTAGCGGGGGGGCCGGGGAGCTGTTTTTT.

The chain carries TRBV11-2 and TRBJ2-5, with a weak D call TRBD2 (5 bases). Trimming took off 7 bases at V and 5 bases at J, with 11 bases between the two ends. The germline CDR1 and CDR2 sequences are SGHAT and FQNNGV. The CDR3 covers 12 residues. CDR3 in amino acids: CASTPWEETQYF. Written as DNA, the CDR3 is TGTGCCAGCACCCCCTGGGAGGAGACCCAGTACTTC.

The chain joins TRBV6-1 to TRBJ1-2; D is uncertain. The CDR3 length is 15 residues. With 2 bases removed from V and 1 base from J, the gap between germline ends came to 11 bases. CDR1 MNHNS and CDR2 SASEGT come from the germline V gene. The CDR3 region is CASSEWAGGNYGYTF. CDR3 DNA: TGTGCCAGCAGTGAATGGGCAGGCGGTAACTATGGCTACACCTTC.

The V and J genes are TRBV27 and TRBJ1-6; 8 positions agree with TRBD1. CDR1 is MNHEY and CDR2 is SMNVEV in the germline V gene (reference sequence). The V segment lost 5 bases and the J segment 5 bases; nucleotides outside the gene matches: 2. The CDR3 extends over 14 amino acids. CDR3 residues: CASSRTGNNSPLHF. The CDR3 DNA is TGTGCCAGCAGTCGGACAGGGAATAATTCACCCCTCCACTTT.

The CDR3 here is CASRFGQGASGANVLTF. CDR3 nucleotide sequence: TGTGCCAGCAGATTTGGACAGGGGGCGTCAGGGGCCAACGTCCTGACTTTC. This chain uses TRBV4-2 with TRBJ2-6; 11 bases agree with TRBD1. This CDR3 contains 17 residues. The V gene end was trimmed by 6 bases and the J gene end by 4 bases; junction bases not matched to a gene: 8. Germline V lookup: CDR1 LGHNA, CDR2 YNFKEQ.

Turning to this clone: Because the CDR3's place on the DNA is in doubt, the DNA is left out and the CDR3 is given as listed by TCRdb. This chain connects TRBV7-3 to TRBJ2-7; TRBD1 was called by the table and not checked on the DNA. The CDR3 sequence runs 12 residues, both termini included. Germline assignment: CDR1 SGHTA and CDR2 FQGTGA. The CDR3 loop is CASSWGSGALEF.

The genes are TRBV27 and TRBJ1-1, with unresolved D. The CDR3 has 14 residues. The germline V gene encodes CDR1 MNHEY and CDR2 SMNVEV (reference sequence). V was cut by 5 bases and J by 2 bases, with 12 bases left in between. CDR3 DNA sequence: TGTGCCAGCAGTCTAACTCCGGGAAACACTGAAGCTTTCTTT. Translating it yields CASSLTPGNTEAFF.

V is TRBV5-4 and J is TRBJ1-2; D is perhaps TRBD1 (5 bases). The CDR3 consists of 14 residues. Per germline, CDR1 SGHNT and CDR2 YYREEE (reference sequence). The ends were cut back, 0 bases at V and 4 bases at J, with 10 bases in the middle. The CDR3 region is CASSLAPGIYGYTF. The CDR3 DNA sequence: TGTGCCAGCAGCTTGGCCCCAGGGATCTATGGCTACACCTTC. The full variable domain, in which reference TRBV5-4 and TRBJ1-2 provide the parts outside the CDR3, is ETGVTQSPTHLIKTRGQQVTLRCSSQSGHNTVSWYQQALGQGPQFIFQYYREEENGRGNFPPRFSGLQFPNYSSELNVNALELDDSALYLCASSLAPGIYGYTFGSGTRLTVV.

J is TRBJ1-2 and V is TRBV11-3, with D perhaps TRBD1 (5 bases). V was shortened by 2 bases and J by 6 bases, with 10 bases between the two germline ends. The germline V gene encodes CDR1 SGHNT and CDR2 YENEEA. The CDR3 is 13 residues long. The CDR3 here is CASSLSLRDGYTF. CDR3 nucleotide sequence: TGTGCCAGCAGCTTAAGCCTCAGGGATGGCTACACCTTC. Full variable domain (rest looked up from reference TRBV11-3 and TRBJ1-2): EAGVVQSPRYKIIEKKQPVAFWCNPISGHNTLYWYLQNLGQGPELLIRYENEEAVDDSQLPKDRFSAERLKGVDSTLKIQPAELGDSAVYLCASSLSLRDGYTFGSGTRLTVV.

V gene TRBV6-4 combines with J gene TRBJ2-1; TRBD2 agrees at 7 bases. This CDR3 region has 15 residues. In germline, CDR1 is MRHNA, CDR2 SNTAGT. V gave up 5 bases and J gave up 10 bases; unmatched junction bases: 14. As DNA, the CDR3 is TGTGCCAGCAGTATGAGTGGGAGGGCTTTCGGGGAGCAGTTCTTC. It is translated as CASSMSGRAFGEQFF.

The chain has TRBV7-6 and TRBJ2-1; 10 nucleotides line up with TRBD2. This CDR3 contains 15 residues. CDR1 and CDR2 from the germline V gene are SGHVS and FNYEAQ. V lost 5 bases, J lost 6 bases, and 7 bases stayed unmatched. CDR3 region: CASSAYSGRINEQFF. CDR3 bases: TGTGCCAGCAGCGCCTATAGCGGGAGGATCAATGAGCAGTTCTTC.

The J gene is TRBJ2-5, the V gene TRBV7-9, with a tentative D call TRBD2 (7 bases). The CDR3 is 13 residues long. V dropped 5 bases and J dropped 3 bases, with 10 bases sitting between them. Germline-derived CDR1 and CDR2 are SEHNR and FQNEAQ (reference sequence). The CDR3 DNA follows: TGTGCCAGCAGCAAAGGGGGGGAAGAGACCCAGTACTTC. This translates into CASSKGGEETQYF.

The genes are TRBV19 and TRBJ1-2; no reliable D call. The CDR3 is made up of 15 amino acids. The V gene lost 3 bases and the J gene lost 5 bases, with 16 bases spanning the gap. Germline CDR1 LNHDA, CDR2 SQIVND (reference sequence). The CDR3 bases are TGTGCCAGTAGTATCAACCAGGACGATGGGTATGGCTACACCTTC. Translated, it gives CASSINQDDGYGYTF.

The chain links TRBV19 to TRBJ1-6; TRBD1 matches at 7 bases. This CDR3 region has 14 residues. J lost 4 bases, V lost 6 bases, and 3 bases had no gene match. Germline lookup yields CDR1 LNHDA and CDR2 SQIVND (reference sequence). The CDR3 nucleotides read TGTGCCAGTAGCCCGGGACAGTATAATTCACCCCTCCACTTT. It yields the protein CASSPGQYNSPLHF.

The chain employs TRBV6-2 or TRBV6-3 and TRBJ2-3; TRBD2 matches 12 bases. Germline V lookup: CDR1 MNHEY, CDR2 SVGEGT. There are 15 residues in the CDR3. Trimming cost V 6 bases and J 6 bases; bases outside gene matches: 7. The CDR3 reads CASSAPGLAGDTQYF. The CDR3 DNA follows: TGTGCCAGCAGCGCCCCGGGACTAGCGGGTGATACGCAGTATTTT.

V gene TRBV5-5 combines with J gene TRBJ2-3, with unresolved D. Trimming pared 1 base from V and 2 bases from J, leaving 5 bases between. Germline CDR1 is SGHKS and CDR2 is YYEKEE (reference sequence). The CDR3 contains 13 residues. This CDR3 is CASSLSNTDTQYF. The CDR3 coding sequence is TGTGCCAGCAGCTTGTCAAACACAGATACGCAGTATTTT.

V usage is TRBV19 and J usage is TRBJ2-5, with D possibly matching TRBD1 (6 bases). The CDR3 consists of 13 residues. The ends were cut back, 2 bases at V and 6 bases at J, with 10 bases in the middle. The V gene's germline CDR1 is LNHDA and CDR2 SQIVND (reference sequence). The chain's CDR3 is CASSITGFKTQYF. The CDR3 nucleotides read TGTGCCAGTAGTATAACAGGGTTTAAGACCCAGTACTTC. The full variable domain, in which reference TRBV19 and TRBJ2-5 provide the parts outside the CDR3, is DGGITQSPKYLFRKEGQNVTLSCEQNLNHDAMYWYRQDPGQGLRLIYYSQIVNDFQKGDIAEGYSVSREKKESFPLTVTSAQKNPTAFYLCASSITGFKTQYFGPGTRLLVL.

V and J are TRBV6-6 and TRBJ1-2, with D maybe TRBD1 (6 bases). Germline CDR1 MNHNY, CDR2 SVGAGI (reference sequence). The CDR3 covers 16 residues. V dropped 6 bases and J dropped 2 bases, with 19 bases sitting between them. The CDR3 nucleotides read TGTGCCAGCAGCACCAGGGGAGCGGGCACGAACTATGGCTACACCTTC. This encodes CASSTRGAGTNYGYTF.